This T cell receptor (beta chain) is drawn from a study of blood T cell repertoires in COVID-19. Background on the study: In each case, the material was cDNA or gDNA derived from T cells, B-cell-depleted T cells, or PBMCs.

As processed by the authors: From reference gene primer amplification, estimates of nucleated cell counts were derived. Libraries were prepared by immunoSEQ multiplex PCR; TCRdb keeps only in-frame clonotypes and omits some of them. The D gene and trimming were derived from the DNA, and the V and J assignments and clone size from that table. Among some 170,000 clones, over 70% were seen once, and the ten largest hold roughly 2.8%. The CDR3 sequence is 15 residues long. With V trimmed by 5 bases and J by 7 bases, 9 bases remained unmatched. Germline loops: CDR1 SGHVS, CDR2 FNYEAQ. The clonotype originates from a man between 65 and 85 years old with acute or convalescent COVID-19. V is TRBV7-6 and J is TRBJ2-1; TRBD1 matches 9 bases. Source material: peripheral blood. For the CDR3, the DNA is TGTGCCAGCAGCAAGGGGACAGGGTCCCTTAATGAGCAGTTCTTC. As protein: CASSKGTGSLNEQFF.